The 9 T cell receptor beta chains below all came from one sample that was sequenced in a study of blood T cell repertoires in COVID-19. Profiled with immunoSEQ multiplex PCR; TCRdb holds only in-frame clones, not every one. The data show around 100,000 clones, with about 86% seen just once and just over 15% held by the top ten. Specimen: peripheral blood. These receptors all come from a human donor in a cohort sampled during active COVID-19.

The genes are TRBV4-3 and TRBJ1-6; D remains ambiguous. From germline, CDR1 is LGHNA and CDR2 YSLEER. V gave up 0 bases and J gave up 0 bases, with 9 bases separating them. The CDR3 length is 17 residues. Written as DNA, the CDR3 is TGCGCCAGCAGCCAAGATTTAAGGAGCTCCTATAATTCACCCCTCCACTTT. It encodes CASSQDLRSSYNSPLHF.

This clone was detected a few times. The rearrangement links TRBV7-9 to TRBJ2-2; 8 nucleotides align to TRBD1. From germline, CDR1 is SEHNR and CDR2 FQNEAQ (reference sequence). After removal of 8 bases from V and 4 bases from J, the junction contained 9 bases not matched to a gene. CDR3 length equals 15 residues. The CDR3: CASPRQGAPTGELFF. The CDR3 DNA is TGTGCCAGCCCCCGGCAGGGGGCTCCCACCGGGGAGCTGTTTTTT.

The rearrangement links TRBV10-3 to TRBJ2-1, with 10 bases identical to TRBD2. The V gene's germline CDR1 is ENHRY and CDR2 SYGVKD. The CDR3 has 15 residues. V shed 4 bases and J 0 bases; nucleotides not matched to a gene: 0. The CDR3, as DNA: TGTGCCATCAGTGCTAGCGGGAGCTCCTACAATGAGCAGTTCTTC. As protein: CAISASGSSYNEQFF.

The chain recombines TRBV7-9 with TRBJ2-7; 10 nucleotides line up with TRBD2. CDR1 and CDR2 (germline): SEHNR, FQNEAQ (reference sequence). This CDR3 is built from 15 residues. V lost 7 bases, J lost 5 bases, and 11 bases stayed unmatched. CDR3 nucleotides: TGTGCCAGCACCAACCCGGGACTAGCGTTCCACGAGCAGTACTTC. This codes for CASTNPGLAFHEQYF.

The gene calls are TRBV7-2 and TRBJ2-1; 7 nucleotides agree with TRBD2. V lost 5 bases to trimming and J lost 6 bases; unmatched junction nucleotides: 10. The CDR3 has 15 amino acids. Germline assignment: CDR1 SGHTA and CDR2 FQGNSA. DNA of the CDR3: TGTGCCAGCAGCCCCCGGACTAGTTCGTCCAATGAGCAGTTCTTC. Its protein product is CASSPRTSSSNEQFF.

This chain uses TRBV6-2 or TRBV6-3 with TRBJ1-1; maybe TRBD1 (6 bases). This CDR3 is built from 16 residues. CDR1 is MNHEY and CDR2 is SVGEGT in the germline V gene. Trimming stripped 2 bases from V and 5 bases from J, with 18 bases between. CDR3 region: CASSYLRGGRRTEAFF. The CDR3 DNA reads TGTGCCAGCAGTTACCTAAGGGGGGGGCGGCGGACTGAAGCTTTCTTT.

Notes on this clone: Other DNA sequences within the sample encode an identical CDR3. The rearrangement uses TRBV18 and TRBJ1-2; 9 bases align to TRBD1. Germline lookup yields CDR1 KGHSH and CDR2 LQKENI. This CDR3 has 12 residues. Trimming took 3 bases from V and 7 from J; bases not matched to a gene: 0. The CDR3 DNA follows: TGTGCCAGCTCACCGGGACAGGGTGGCTACACCTTC. Its protein is CASSPGQGGYTF.

This chain connects TRBV20-1 to TRBJ1-5; perhaps TRBD1 as D (5 bases). The CDR3 is 16 amino acids. V lost 4 bases and J lost 0, with 16 bases in between. Looked up from germline, CDR1 is DFQATT and CDR2 is SNEGSKA (reference sequence). DNA of the CDR3: TGCAGTGCTATTGAGGAAGGGGTGTATAGCAATCAGCCCCAGCATTTT. This gives the protein CSAIEEGVYSNQPQHF.

This chain links TRBV5-1 with TRBJ2-1; TRBD1 matches 7 bases. V trimming: 7 bases; J trimming: 2 bases; junction bases outside the gene matches: 12. The CDR3 contains 16 residues. In germline, CDR1 is SGHRS, CDR2 YFSETQ. The CDR3 DNA is TGCGCCAGCCGAGATCTGACAGGGATAGCCTACAATGAGCAGTTCTTC. It encodes CASRDLTGIAYNEQFF.